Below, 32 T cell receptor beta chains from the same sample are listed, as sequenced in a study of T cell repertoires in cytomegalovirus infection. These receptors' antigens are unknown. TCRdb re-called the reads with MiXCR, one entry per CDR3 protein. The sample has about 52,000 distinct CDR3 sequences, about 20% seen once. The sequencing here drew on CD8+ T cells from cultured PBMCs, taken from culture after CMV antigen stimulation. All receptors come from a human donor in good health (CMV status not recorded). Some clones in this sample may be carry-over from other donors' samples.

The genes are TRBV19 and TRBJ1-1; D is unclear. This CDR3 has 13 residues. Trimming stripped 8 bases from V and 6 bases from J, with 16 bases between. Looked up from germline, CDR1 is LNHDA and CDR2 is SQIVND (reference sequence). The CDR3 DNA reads TGTGCCAGTGTAGCGTTTGATGGGGCTGAAGCTTTCTTT. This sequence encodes CASVAFDGAEAFF.

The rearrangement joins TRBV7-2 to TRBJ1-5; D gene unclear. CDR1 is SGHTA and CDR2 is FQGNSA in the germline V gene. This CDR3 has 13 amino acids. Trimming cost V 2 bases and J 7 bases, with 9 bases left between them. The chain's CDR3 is CASSLLRWQPQHF. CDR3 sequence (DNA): TGTGCCAGCAGCTTATTACGCTGGCAGCCCCAGCATTTT.

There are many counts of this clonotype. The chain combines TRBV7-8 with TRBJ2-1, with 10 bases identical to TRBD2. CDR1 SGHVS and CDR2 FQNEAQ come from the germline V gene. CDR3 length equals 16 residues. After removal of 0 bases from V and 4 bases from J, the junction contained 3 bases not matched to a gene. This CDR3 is CASSLAIAGGYNEQFF. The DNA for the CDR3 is TGTGCCAGCAGCTTAGCAATAGCGGGGGGATACAATGAGCAGTTCTTC.

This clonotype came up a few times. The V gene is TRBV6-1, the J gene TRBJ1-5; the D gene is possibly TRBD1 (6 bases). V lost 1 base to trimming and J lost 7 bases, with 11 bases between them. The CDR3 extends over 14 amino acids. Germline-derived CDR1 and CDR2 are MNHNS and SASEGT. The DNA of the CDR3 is TGTGCCAGCAGTGAAGTGGGGGGGCGGCAGCCCCAGCATTTT. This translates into CASSEVGGRQPQHF.

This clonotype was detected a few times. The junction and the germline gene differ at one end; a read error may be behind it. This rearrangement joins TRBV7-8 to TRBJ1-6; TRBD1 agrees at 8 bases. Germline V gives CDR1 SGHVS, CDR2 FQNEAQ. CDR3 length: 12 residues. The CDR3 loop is CASSSSGQGEDF. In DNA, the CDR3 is TGTGCCAGCAGCTCGTCAGGACAGGGAGAAGATTTT. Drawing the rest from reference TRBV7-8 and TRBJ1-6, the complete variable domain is GAGVSQSPRYKVAKRGQDVALRCDPISGHVSLFWYQQALGQGPEFLTYFQNEAQLDKSGLPSDRFFAERPEGSVSTLKIQRTQQEDSAVYLCASSSSGQGEDFGNGTRLTVT.

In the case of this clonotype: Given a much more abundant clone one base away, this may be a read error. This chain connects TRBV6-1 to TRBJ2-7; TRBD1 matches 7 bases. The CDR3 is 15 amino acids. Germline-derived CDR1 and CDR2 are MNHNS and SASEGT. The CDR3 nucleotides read TGTGCCAGCAGTGAAATTGAGGGGGCTATCTACGAGCGGTACTTC. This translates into CASSEIEGAIYERYF.

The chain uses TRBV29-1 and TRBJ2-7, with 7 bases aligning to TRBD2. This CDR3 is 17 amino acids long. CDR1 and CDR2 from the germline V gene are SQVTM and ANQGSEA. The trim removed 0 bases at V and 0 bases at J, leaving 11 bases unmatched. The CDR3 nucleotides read TGCAGCGTTGAAGATTCCGGGGAGGGACCACTCTCCTACGAGCAGTACTTC. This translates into CSVEDSGEGPLSYEQYF.

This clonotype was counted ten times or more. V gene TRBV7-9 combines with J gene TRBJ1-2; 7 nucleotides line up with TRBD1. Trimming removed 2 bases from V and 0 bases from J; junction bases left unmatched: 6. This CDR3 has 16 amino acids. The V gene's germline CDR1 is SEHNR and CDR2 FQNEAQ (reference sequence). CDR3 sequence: CASSLSGQHANYGYTF. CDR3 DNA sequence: TGTGCCAGCAGCTTATCGGGACAGCATGCTAACTATGGCTACACCTTC.

The CDR3 reads CASSLGMTLLSNEQFF. The CDR3 bases are TGTGCCAGCAGCTTAGGGATGACTCTCCTGTCCAATGAGCAGTTCTTC. This chain connects TRBV7-2 to TRBJ2-1; D ambiguous. From germline, CDR1 is SGHTA and CDR2 FQGNSA. Trimming shortened V by 1 base and J by 6 bases, and 16 bases separated the two germline ends. The CDR3 has 16 amino acids.

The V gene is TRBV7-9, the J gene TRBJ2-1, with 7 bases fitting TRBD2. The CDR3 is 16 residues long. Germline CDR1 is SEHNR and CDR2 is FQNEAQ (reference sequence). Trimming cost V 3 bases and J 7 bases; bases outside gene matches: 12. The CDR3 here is CASSFLAGDLQNEQFF. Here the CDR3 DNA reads TGTGCCAGCAGCTTCCTGGCGGGGGACCTTCAGAATGAGCAGTTCTTC.

The chain's CDR3 is CASSAEGLTGTQYF. CDR3 in DNA: TGTGCCAGCAGCGCCGAGGGCCTTACAGGGACCCAGTACTTC. V gene TRBV9 combines with J gene TRBJ2-5, with D perhaps matching TRBD1 or TRBD2 (5 bases each). The CDR3 sequence is 14 residues long. CDR1 is SGDLS, CDR2 YYNGEE, per germline. With 3 bases removed from V and 7 bases from J, the gap between germline ends came to 16 bases.

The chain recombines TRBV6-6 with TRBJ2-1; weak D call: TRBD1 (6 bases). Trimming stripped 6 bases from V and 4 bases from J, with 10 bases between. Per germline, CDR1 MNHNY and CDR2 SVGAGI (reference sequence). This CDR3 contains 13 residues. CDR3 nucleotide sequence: TGTGCCAGCAGCTTGGGACAATACAATGAGCAGTTCTTC. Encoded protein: CASSLGQYNEQFF.

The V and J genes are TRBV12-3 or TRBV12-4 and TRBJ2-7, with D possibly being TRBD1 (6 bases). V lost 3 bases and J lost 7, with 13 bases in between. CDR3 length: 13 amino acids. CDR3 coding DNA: TGTGCCAGCAGTTTTGGATCAGGGGATGAGCAGTACTTC. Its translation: CASSFGSGDEQYF.

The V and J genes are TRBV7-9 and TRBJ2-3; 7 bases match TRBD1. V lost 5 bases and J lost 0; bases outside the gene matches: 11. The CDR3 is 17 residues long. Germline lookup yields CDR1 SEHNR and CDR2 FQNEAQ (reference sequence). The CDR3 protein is CASSEFTGTASTDTQYF. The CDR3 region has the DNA TGTGCCAGCAGCGAATTCACTGGGACAGCGAGCACAGATACGCAGTATTTT.

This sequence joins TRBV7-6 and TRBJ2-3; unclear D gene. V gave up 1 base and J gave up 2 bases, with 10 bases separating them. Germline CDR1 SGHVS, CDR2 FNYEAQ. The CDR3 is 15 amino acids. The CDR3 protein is CASSLEPQITDTQYF. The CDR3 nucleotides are TGTGCCAGCAGCTTAGAGCCACAGATCACAGATACGCAGTATTTT.

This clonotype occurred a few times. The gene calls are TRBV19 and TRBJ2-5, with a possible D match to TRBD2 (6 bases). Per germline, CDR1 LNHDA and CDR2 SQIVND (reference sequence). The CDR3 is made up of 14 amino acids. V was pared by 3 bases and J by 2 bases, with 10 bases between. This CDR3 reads CASSMRLAQETQYF. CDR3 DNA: TGTGCCAGTAGTATGCGCCTAGCGCAAGAGACCCAGTACTTC.

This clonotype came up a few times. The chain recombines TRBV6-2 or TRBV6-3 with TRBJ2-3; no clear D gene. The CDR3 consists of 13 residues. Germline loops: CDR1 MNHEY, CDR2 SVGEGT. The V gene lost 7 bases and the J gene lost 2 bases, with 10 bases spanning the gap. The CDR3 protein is CASNRISTDTQYF. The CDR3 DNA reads TGTGCCAGCAACCGTATTTCCACAGATACGCAGTATTTT.

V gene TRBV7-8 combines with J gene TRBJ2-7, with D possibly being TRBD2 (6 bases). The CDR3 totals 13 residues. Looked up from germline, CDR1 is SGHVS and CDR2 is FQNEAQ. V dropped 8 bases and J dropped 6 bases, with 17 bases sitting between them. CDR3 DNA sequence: TGTGCCAGCTGGACCGGAGGGGAGCGCGAGCAGTACTTC. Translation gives CASWTGGEREQYF.

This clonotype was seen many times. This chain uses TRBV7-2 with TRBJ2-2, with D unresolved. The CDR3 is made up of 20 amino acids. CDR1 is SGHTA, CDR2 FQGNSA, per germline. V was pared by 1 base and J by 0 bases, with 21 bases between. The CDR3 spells CASSLGRRYSQRTNTGELFF. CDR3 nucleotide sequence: TGTGCCAGCAGCTTAGGACGTAGGTACAGCCAACGGACGAACACCGGGGAGCTGTTTTTT.

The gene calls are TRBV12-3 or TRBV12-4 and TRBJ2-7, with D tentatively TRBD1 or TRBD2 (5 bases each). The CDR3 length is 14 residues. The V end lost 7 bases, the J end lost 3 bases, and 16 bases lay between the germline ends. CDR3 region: CASNEPGPNYEQYF. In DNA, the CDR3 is TGTGCCAGCAATGAACCGGGACCAAACTACGAGCAGTACTTC.

Written as DNA, the CDR3 is TGTGCCAGCAGCCTTATAGCGGGGGGTACCTCCTACAATGAGCAGTTCTTC. This translates into CASSLIAGGTSYNEQFF. The rearrangement uses TRBV7-2 and TRBJ2-1; 10 nucleotides agree with TRBD2. Germline lookup yields CDR1 SGHTA and CDR2 FQGNSA. There are 17 residues in the CDR3. The junction had 7 bases not matched to a gene; V was cut back by 5 bases and J by 0 bases.

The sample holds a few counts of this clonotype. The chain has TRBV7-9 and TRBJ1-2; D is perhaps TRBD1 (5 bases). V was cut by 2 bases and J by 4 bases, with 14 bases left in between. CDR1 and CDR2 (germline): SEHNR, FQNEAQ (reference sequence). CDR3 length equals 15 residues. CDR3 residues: CASSLSFVTAYGYTF. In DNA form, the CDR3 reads TGTGCCAGCAGCTTATCTTTCGTGACAGCCTATGGCTACACCTTC.

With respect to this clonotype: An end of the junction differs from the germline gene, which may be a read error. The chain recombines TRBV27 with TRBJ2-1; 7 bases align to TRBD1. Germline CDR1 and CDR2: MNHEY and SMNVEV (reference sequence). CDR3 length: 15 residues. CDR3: CASNPGQSSYNEQFF. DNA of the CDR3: TGTGCGAGCAATCCGGGACAGAGCTCCTACAATGAGCAGTTCTTC.

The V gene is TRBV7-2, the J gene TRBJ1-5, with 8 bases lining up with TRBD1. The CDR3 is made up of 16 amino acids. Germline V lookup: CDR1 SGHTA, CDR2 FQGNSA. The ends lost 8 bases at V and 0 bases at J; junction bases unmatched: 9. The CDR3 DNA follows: TGTGCCAGCCAGGCAGGGGGCCCATATAGCAATCAGCCCCAGCATTTT. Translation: CASQAGGPYSNQPQHF.

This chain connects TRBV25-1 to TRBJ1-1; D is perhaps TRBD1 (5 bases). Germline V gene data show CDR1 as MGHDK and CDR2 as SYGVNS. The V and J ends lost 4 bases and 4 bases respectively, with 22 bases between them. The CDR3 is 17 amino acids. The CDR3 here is CASSGVGGIDVGTEAFF. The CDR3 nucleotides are TGTGCCAGCAGTGGCGTTGGGGGGATCGACGTCGGCACTGAAGCTTTCTTT.

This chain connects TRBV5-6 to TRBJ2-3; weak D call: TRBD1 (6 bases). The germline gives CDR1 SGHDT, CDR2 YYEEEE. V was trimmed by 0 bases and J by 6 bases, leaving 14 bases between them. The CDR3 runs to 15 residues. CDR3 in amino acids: CASSLDGGWLDTQYF. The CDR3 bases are TGTGCCAGCAGCTTGGATGGGGGCTGGTTGGATACGCAGTATTTT.

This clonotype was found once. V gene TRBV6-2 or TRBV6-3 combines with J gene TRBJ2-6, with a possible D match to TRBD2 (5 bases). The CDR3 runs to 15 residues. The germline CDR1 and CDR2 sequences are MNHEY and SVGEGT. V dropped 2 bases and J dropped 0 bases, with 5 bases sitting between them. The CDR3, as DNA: TGTGCCAGCAGTTACGAGGGCTCTGGGGCCAACGTCCTGACTTTC. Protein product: CASSYEGSGANVLTF.

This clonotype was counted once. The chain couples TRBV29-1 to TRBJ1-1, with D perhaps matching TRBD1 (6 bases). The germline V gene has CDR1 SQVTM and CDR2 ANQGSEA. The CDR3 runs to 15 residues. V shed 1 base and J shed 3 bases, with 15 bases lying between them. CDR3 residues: CSVEGWQGHDTEAFF. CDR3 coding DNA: TGCAGCGTTGAAGGGTGGCAGGGACACGACACTGAAGCTTTCTTT.

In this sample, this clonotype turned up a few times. DNA of the CDR3: TGTGCCAGCAGTTTCCTCGACAGGGACCAAGAGACCCAGTACTTC. Translating gives CASSFLDRDQETQYF. J is TRBJ2-5 and V is TRBV6-2 or TRBV6-3; 7 positions match TRBD1. Germline CDR1 and CDR2: MNHEY and SVGEGT. Trimming removed 4 bases from V and 0 bases from J; junction bases left unmatched: 5. The CDR3 runs to 15 residues.

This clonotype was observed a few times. The chain's CDR3 is CASSSGPKLFF. In nucleotides, the CDR3 is TGTGCCAGCAGCTCCGGCCCAAAACTGTTTTTT. The chain recombines TRBV5-6 with TRBJ1-4; D gene ambiguous. The CDR3 runs 11 residues. Per the germline V gene, CDR1 is SGHDT and CDR2 is YYEEEE. Deletions cut 3 bases from V and 10 bases from J, with 7 bases between.

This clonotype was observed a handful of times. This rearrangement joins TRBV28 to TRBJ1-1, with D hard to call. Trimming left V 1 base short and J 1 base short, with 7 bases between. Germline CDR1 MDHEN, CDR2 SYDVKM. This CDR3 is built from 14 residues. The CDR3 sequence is CASSLFSPNTEAFF. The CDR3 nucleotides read TGTGCCAGCAGTTTATTTAGCCCGAACACTGAAGCTTTCTTT.

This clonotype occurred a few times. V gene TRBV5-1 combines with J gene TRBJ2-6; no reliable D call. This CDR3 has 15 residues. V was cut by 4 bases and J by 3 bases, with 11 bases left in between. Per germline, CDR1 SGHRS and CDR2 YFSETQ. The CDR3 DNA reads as TGCGCCAGCAGCGCAGCCGGCAGTGGGGCCAACGTCCTGACTTTC. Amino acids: CASSAAGSGANVLTF.